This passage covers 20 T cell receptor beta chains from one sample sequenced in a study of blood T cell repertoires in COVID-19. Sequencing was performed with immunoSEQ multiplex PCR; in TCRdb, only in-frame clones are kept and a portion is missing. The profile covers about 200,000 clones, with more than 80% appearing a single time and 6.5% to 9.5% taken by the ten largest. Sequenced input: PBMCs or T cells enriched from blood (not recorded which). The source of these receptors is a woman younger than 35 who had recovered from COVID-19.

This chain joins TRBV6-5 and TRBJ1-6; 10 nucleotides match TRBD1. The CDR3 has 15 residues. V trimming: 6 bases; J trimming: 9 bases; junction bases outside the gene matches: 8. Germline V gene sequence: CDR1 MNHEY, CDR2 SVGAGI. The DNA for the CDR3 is TGTGCCAGCAGGGTTTCGGGACAGGGGAGTTCACCCCTCCACTTT. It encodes CASRVSGQGSSPLHF.

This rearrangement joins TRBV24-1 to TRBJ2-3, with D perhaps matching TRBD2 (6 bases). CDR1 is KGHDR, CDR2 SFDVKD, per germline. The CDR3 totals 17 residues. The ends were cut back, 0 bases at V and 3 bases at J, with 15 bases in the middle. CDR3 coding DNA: TGTGCCACCAGTGATTTGCCCGATAGCGGACTTACAGATACGCAGTATTTT. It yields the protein CATSDLPDSGLTDTQYF.

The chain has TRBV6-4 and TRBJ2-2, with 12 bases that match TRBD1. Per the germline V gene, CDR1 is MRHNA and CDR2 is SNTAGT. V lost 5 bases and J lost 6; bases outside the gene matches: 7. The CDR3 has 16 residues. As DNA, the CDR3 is TGTGCCAGCAGTCCGGGACAGGGGGCCGTGTCCGGGGAGCTGTTTTTT. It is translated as CASSPGQGAVSGELFF.

The DNA of the CDR3 is TGTGCCAGCACCGGGGGACGACAGGGATCATCCTACAATGAGCAGTTCTTC. Its protein is CASTGGRQGSSYNEQFF. The chain combines TRBV2 with TRBJ2-1; the D gene is possibly TRBD1 (7 bases). Germline V lookup: CDR1 SNHLY, CDR2 FYNNEI. The CDR3 loop spans 17 amino acids. V was pared by 7 bases and J by 1 base, with 20 bases between. Based on the CDR3 plus reference TRBV2 and TRBJ2-1, the full variable domain is EPEVTQTPSHQVTQMGQEVILRCVPISNHLYFYWYRQILGQKVEFLVSFYNNEISEKSEIFDDQFSVERPDGSNFTLKIRSTKLEDSAMYFCASTGGRQGSSYNEQFFGPGTRLTVL.

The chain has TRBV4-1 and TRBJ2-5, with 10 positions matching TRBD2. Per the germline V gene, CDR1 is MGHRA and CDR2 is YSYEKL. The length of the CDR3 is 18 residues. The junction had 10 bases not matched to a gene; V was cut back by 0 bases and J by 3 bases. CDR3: CASSQDKAGGPREETQYF. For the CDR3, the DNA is TGCGCCAGCAGCCAAGATAAAGCGGGGGGGCCGAGGGAAGAGACCCAGTACTTC.

The chain's CDR3 is CASSQDSYGVSYF. CDR3 in DNA: TGCGCCAGCAGCCAAGACTCATACGGGGTCAGCTACTTC. The chain links TRBV4-1 to TRBJ2-7, with D possibly being TRBD2 (5 bases). The CDR3 consists of 13 residues. V was clipped by 0 bases and J by 13 bases, with 16 bases between them. Germline V gene lookup returns CDR1 MGHRA and CDR2 YSYEKL.

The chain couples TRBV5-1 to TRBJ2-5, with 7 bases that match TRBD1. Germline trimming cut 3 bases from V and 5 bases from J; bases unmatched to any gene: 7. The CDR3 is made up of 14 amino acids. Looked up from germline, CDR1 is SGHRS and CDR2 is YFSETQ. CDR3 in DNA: TGCGCCAGCAGCTACAAGCCACAGGGGGAGACCCAGTACTTC. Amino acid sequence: CASSYKPQGETQYF.

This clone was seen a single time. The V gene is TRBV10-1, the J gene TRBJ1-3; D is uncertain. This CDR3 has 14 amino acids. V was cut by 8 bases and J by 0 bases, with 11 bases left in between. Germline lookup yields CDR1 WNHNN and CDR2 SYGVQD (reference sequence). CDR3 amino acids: CASGGGSSGNTIYF. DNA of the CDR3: TGCGCCAGCGGAGGCGGAAGCTCTGGAAACACCATATATTTT.

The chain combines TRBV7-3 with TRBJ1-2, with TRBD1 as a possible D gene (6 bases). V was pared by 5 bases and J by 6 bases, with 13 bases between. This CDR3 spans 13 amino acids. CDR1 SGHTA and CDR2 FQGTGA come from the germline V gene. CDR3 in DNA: TGTGCCAGCAGCAAACAGGGAACGGATGGCTACACCTTC. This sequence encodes CASSKQGTDGYTF.

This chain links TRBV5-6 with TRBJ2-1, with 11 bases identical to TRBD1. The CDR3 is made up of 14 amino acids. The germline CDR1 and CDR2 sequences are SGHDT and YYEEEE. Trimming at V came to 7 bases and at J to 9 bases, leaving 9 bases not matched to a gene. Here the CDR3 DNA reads TGTGCCAGCCATTACGGGACAGGGGGAGGTGAGCAGTTCTTC. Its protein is CASHYGTGGGEQFF.

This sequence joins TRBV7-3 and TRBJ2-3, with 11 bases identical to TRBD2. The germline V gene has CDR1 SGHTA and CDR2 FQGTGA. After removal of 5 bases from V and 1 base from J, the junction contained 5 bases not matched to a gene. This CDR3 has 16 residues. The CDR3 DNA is TGTGCCAGCAGCACTGGGACTAGCGGCGGCACAGATACGCAGTATTTT. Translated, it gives CASSTGTSGGTDTQYF.

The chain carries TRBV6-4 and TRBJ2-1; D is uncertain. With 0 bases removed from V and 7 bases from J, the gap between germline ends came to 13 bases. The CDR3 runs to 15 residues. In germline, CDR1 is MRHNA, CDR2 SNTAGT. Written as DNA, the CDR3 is TGTGCCAGCAGTGACTCGGCGTTTTTCGGGAATGAGCAGTTCTTC. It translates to CASSDSAFFGNEQFF.

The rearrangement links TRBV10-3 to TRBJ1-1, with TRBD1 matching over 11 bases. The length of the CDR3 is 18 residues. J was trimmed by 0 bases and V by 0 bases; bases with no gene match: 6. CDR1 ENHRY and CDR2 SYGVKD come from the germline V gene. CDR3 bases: TGTGCCATCAGTGAGTCGCCGGGACAGGGGGAAATGAACACTGAAGCTTTCTTT. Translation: CAISESPGQGEMNTEAFF.

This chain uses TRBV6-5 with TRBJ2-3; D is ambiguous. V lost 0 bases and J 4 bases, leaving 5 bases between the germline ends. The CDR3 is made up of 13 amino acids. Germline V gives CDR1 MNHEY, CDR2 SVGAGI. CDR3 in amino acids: CASSYSSADTQYF. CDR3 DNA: TGTGCCAGCAGTTACTCCAGTGCAGATACGCAGTATTTT.

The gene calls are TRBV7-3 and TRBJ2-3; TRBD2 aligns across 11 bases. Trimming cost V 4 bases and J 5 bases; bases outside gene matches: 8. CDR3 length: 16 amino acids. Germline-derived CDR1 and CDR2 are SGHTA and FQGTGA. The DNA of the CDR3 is TGTGCCAGCAGCTCCTTAGCGGGGGGGCCCGGAGATACGCAGTATTTT. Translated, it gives CASSSLAGGPGDTQYF.

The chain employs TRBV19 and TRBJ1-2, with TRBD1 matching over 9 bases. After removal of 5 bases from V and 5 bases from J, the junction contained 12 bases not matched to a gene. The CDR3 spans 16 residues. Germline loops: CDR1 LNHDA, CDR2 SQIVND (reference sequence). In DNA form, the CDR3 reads TGTGCCAGTAGTCCTGGGACAGGGTCAGATTCTTATGGCTACACCTTC. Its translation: CASSPGTGSDSYGYTF. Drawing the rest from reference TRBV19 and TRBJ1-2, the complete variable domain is DGGITQSPKYLFRKEGQNVTLSCEQNLNHDAMYWYRQDPGQGLRLIYYSQIVNDFQKGDIAEGYSVSREKKESFPLTVTSAQKNPTAFYLCASSPGTGSDSYGYTFGSGTRLTVV.

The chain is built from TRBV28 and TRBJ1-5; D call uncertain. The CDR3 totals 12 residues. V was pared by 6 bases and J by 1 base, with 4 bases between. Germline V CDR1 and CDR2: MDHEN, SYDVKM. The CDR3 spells CASRSSNQPQHF. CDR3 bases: TGTGCCAGCAGAAGCAGCAATCAGCCCCAGCATTTT.

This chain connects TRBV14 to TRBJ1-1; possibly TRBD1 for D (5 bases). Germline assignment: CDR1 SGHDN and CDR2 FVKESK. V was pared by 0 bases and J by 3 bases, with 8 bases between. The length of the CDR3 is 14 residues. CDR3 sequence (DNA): TGTGCCAGCAGCCAAGACAGGGTTCACACTGAAGCTTTCTTT. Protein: CASSQDRVHTEAFF. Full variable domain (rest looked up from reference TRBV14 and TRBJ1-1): EAGVTQFPSHSVIEKGQTVTLRCDPISGHDNLYWYRRVMGKEIKFLLHFVKESKQDESGMPNNRFLAERTGGTYSTLKVQPAELEDSGVYFCASSQDRVHTEAFFGQGTRLTVV.

The CDR3 loop reads CASSLDGAATNYGYTF. The CDR3 coding sequence is TGTGCCAGCAGCTTAGATGGGGCAGCGACTAACTATGGCTACACCTTC. V is TRBV11-2 and J is TRBJ1-2; a weak D match, TRBD1 (5 bases). V was clipped by 0 bases and J by 0 bases, with 11 bases between them. Germline values: CDR1 SGHAT, CDR2 FQNNGV. This CDR3 contains 16 residues.

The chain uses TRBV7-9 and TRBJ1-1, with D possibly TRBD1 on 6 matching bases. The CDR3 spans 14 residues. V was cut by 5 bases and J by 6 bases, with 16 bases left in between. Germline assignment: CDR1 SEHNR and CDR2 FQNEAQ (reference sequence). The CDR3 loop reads CASSNAGGGPEAFF. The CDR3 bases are TGTGCCAGCAGCAATGCGGGGGGCGGACCTGAAGCTTTCTTT.